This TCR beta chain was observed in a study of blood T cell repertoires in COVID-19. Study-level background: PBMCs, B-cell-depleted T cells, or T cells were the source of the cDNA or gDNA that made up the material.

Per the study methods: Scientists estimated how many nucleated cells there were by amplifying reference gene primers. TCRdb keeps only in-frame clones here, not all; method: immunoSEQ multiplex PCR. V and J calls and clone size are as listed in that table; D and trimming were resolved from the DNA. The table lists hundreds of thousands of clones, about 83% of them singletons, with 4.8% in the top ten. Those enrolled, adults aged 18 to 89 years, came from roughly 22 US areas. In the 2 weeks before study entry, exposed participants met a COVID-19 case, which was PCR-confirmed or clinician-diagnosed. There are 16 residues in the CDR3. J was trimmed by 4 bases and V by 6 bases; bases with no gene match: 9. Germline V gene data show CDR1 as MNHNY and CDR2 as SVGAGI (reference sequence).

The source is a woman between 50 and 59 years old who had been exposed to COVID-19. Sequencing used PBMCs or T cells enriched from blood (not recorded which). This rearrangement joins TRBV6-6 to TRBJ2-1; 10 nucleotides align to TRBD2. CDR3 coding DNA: TGTGCCAGCAGCCATCCTTTAGCGGGGGGATACAATGAGCAGTTCTTC. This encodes CASSHPLAGGYNEQFF.